The T cell receptor beta chain described here comes from a study of blood T cell repertoires in COVID-19. Looking at the study overall: Samples of COVID-19 (acute and convalescent) were obtained from the United States, Italy and Spain. In each case, the material was cDNA or gDNA derived from T cells, B-cell-depleted T cells, or PBMCs.

This clone was found once. During active infection, Seattle patients enrolled and were then monitored through disease. Per the study methods: Reference gene primer amplification gave estimated nucleated cell counts. The data were produced by immunoSEQ multiplex PCR, yet TCRdb's version contains in-frame clones alone and is incomplete. V, J and clone size are those of that table, while D and trimming were read from the DNA. The sample includes roughly 160,000 clones, about 85% of them seen just once. The sample consisted of peripheral blood. The sequence was obtained from an elderly man with COVID-19, enrolled during active disease.

CDR3 residues: CASSTGQGTGETQYF. The CDR3 DNA follows: TGCGCCAGCAGTACAGGACAGGGGACGGGGGAGACCCAGTACTTC. J is TRBJ2-5 and V is TRBV5-1, with 9 bases identical to TRBD1. Per germline, CDR1 SGHRS and CDR2 YFSETQ. Trimming at V came to 5 bases and at J to 5 bases, leaving 10 bases not matched to a gene. CDR3 length: 15 residues.